These 30 T cell receptor beta chains were sequenced from one sample in a study of T cells in Graves' hyperthyroidism and ophthalmopathy. Amplification of TCR beta CDR3 regions used RNA as the template. Researchers ran a first-round RT-PCR on the TCR CDR3 using the HTBI primer set. TCRdb processed the multiplex PCR reads anew with MiXCR; each CDR3 protein has one entry. The table has some 570,000 distinct CDR3 sequences, approximately 15% seen once. Sequencing was done on a sample of blood. The receptors come from a woman younger than 35 with Graves' ophthalmopathy.

The chain carries TRBV7-9 and TRBJ2-3; 8 positions agree with TRBD2. The CDR3 totals 15 residues. Germline lookup yields CDR1 SEHNR and CDR2 FQNEAQ (reference sequence). With V trimmed by 2 bases and J by 4 bases, 5 bases remained unmatched. In nucleotides, the CDR3 is TGTGCCAGCAGCTTATCCAGCGGGAGCGCAGATACGCAGTATTTT. It codes for CASSLSSGSADTQYF.

This clonotype was seen many times. The chain employs TRBV12-3 or TRBV12-4 and TRBJ2-7, with 11 bases matching TRBD1. Unmatched junction bases numbered 7, after V lost 6 bases and J lost 6 bases. The CDR3 is made up of 14 amino acids. The CDR3 DNA reads as TGTGCCAGCAGGGCGGGACAGGGGGGGCTCGAGCAGTACTTC. Translating it yields CASRAGQGGLEQYF.

This clonotype was seen repeatedly, ten times or more. The chain has TRBV7-8 and TRBJ2-7, with D perhaps TRBD2 (6 bases). The germline V and J ends were trimmed by 3 bases and 6 bases, with 15 bases remaining between them. The CDR3 extends over 14 amino acids. The germline V gene encodes CDR1 SGHVS and CDR2 FQNEAQ. The CDR3 reads CASSFHPAGSEQYF. The DNA for the CDR3 is TGTGCCAGCAGCTTTCATCCGGCCGGGAGCGAGCAGTACTTC.

This clonotype was recorded at least ten times. The chain couples TRBV28 to TRBJ1-2; a possible D gene is TRBD1 (6 bases). Per germline, CDR1 MDHEN and CDR2 SYDVKM. V was cut by 5 bases and J by 8 bases, with 15 bases left in between. The CDR3 consists of 13 residues. Here the CDR3 reads CASSRGGRGGYTF. CDR3 DNA sequence: TGTGCCAGCAGTCGAGGGGGACGGGGCGGCTACACCTTC.

This clonotype was observed at least ten times. The chain has TRBV2 and TRBJ2-1; D unresolved. Per germline, CDR1 SNHLY and CDR2 FYNNEI. V lost 4 bases to trimming and J lost 6 bases, with 16 bases between them. The CDR3 has 15 amino acids. CDR3 protein: CASSAMPLHGNEQFF. DNA for the CDR3: TGTGCCAGCAGTGCGATGCCACTACATGGCAATGAGCAGTTCTTC.

The chain uses TRBV11-3 and TRBJ2-1; tentative D call: TRBD2 (6 bases). Germline V lookup: CDR1 SGHNT, CDR2 YENEEA. CDR3 length: 17 amino acids. V lost 3 bases, J lost 1 base, and 16 bases lay in between. The CDR3 loop reads CASSLGGIGGSYNEQFF. The DNA of the CDR3 is TGTGCCAGCAGCTTGGGGGGTATAGGCGGGTCCTACAATGAGCAGTTCTTC. The full variable domain, its missing parts supplied by reference TRBV11-3 and TRBJ2-1, is EAGVVQSPRYKIIEKKQPVAFWCNPISGHNTLYWYLQNLGQGPELLIRYENEEAVDDSQLPKDRFSAERLKGVDSTLKIQPAELGDSAVYLCASSLGGIGGSYNEQFFGPGTRLTVL.

In its sample, this clonotype was seen a few times. This rearrangement joins TRBV19 to TRBJ1-1; 8 bases agree with TRBD1. Trimming removed 9 bases from V and 3 bases from J; junction bases left unmatched: 6. Germline values: CDR1 LNHDA, CDR2 SQIVND (reference sequence). The CDR3 loop spans 13 amino acids. The CDR3 nucleotides read TGTGCCAGCTGTGGACAGGGTCACACTGAAGCTTTCTTT. It yields the protein CASCGQGHTEAFF.

This clonotype was seen just once. A much larger clone differs from this one at a single base, so this may be a read error. This rearrangement joins TRBV28 to TRBJ2-7, with 8 bases that match TRBD2. The CDR3 is 16 residues long. Germline loops: CDR1 MDHEN, CDR2 SYDVKM. The CDR3 coding sequence is TGTGCCAGCAGGACCGGGGCTAGTAGCGGGGCCTACGGGCAGTACTTC. Encoded protein: CASRTGASSGAYGQYF.

This clonotype has at least ten counts. V gene TRBV28 combines with J gene TRBJ2-2; D is ambiguous. This CDR3 has 15 amino acids. With 8 bases removed from V and 6 bases from J, the gap between germline ends came to 19 bases. Germline V CDR1 and CDR2: MDHEN, SYDVKM. CDR3 sequence reads: CASRELGRAAGELFF. The CDR3 region has the DNA TGTGCCAGCCGAGAGCTCGGTAGGGCCGCCGGGGAGCTGTTTTTT.

This clonotype was counted between two and nine times. The chain joins TRBV7-9 to TRBJ2-1; D might be TRBD2 (6 bases). The V gene's germline CDR1 is SEHNR and CDR2 FQNEAQ (reference sequence). The CDR3 is made up of 14 amino acids. With 1 base removed from V and 4 bases from J, the gap between germline ends came to 8 bases. The CDR3 is CASSLVAVYNEQFF. In nucleotides, the CDR3 is TGTGCCAGCAGCTTAGTAGCGGTTTACAATGAGCAGTTCTTC.

This clonotype was detected only a few times. The chain uses TRBV7-2 and TRBJ2-5, with TRBD2 matching over 14 bases. The junction had 6 bases not matched to a gene; V was cut back by 3 bases and J by 3 bases. CDR1 is SGHTA, CDR2 FQGNSA, per germline. The CDR3 is 17 residues long. CDR3 amino acids: CASSFGGGLAGEETQYF. CDR3 bases: TGTGCCAGCAGCTTCGGGGGGGGACTAGCGGGGGAAGAGACCCAGTACTTC.

This chain connects TRBV6-1 to TRBJ1-1; the D gene is possibly TRBD1 (5 bases). V was cut by 6 bases and J by 1 base, with 12 bases left in between. CDR3 length equals 14 residues. Per germline, CDR1 MNHNS and CDR2 SASEGT. CDR3 coding DNA: TGTGCCAGCAGCGCCACCGACAGGAACACTGAAGCTTTCTTT. This codes for CASSATDRNTEAFF.

This clonotype came up many times. V gene TRBV13 combines with J gene TRBJ2-7; 9 bases align to TRBD2. J gave up 5 bases and V 3 bases, and 8 bases lay outside the gene matches. The CDR3 contains 15 residues. Germline CDR1 PRHDT, CDR2 FYEKMQ (reference sequence). The CDR3 DNA follows: TGTGCCAGCAGCTTCGGTGCGGGAGGGCTCAACGAGCAGTACTTC. Translation gives CASSFGAGGLNEQYF.

This clonotype was counted ten times or more. This chain uses TRBV2 with TRBJ1-5, with D unresolved. V was clipped by 1 base and J by 0 bases, with 7 bases between them. The germline CDR1 and CDR2 sequences are SNHLY and FYNNEI. The CDR3 has 15 residues. The CDR3 sequence is CASSEEPISNQPQHF. CDR3 nucleotide sequence: TGTGCCAGCAGTGAAGAGCCGATTAGCAATCAGCCCCAGCATTTT.

In DNA, the CDR3 is TGTGCCAGCAGCGTAGGTGGCTCGGATAGGGAGTATTTT. Translated: CASSVGGSDREYF. The chain employs TRBV9 and TRBJ2-3; no clear D gene. This CDR3 is built from 13 residues. The germline V and J ends were trimmed by 0 bases and 13 bases, with 15 bases remaining between them. Germline values: CDR1 SGDLS, CDR2 YYNGEE. Full variable domain (outside the CDR3, taken from reference TRBV9 and TRBJ2-3): DSGVTQTPKHLITATGQRVTLRCSPRSGDLSVYWYQQSLDQGLQFLIQYYNGEERAKGNILERFSAQQFPDLHSELNLSSLELGDSALYFCASSVGGSDREYFGPGTRLTVL.

In its sample, this clonotype was seen many times. This chain uses TRBV20-1 with TRBJ1-5; 7 nucleotides agree with TRBD1. This CDR3 contains 14 residues. Trimming removed 0 bases from V and 3 bases from J; junction bases left unmatched: 2. The germline V gene encodes CDR1 DFQATT and CDR2 SNEGSKA (reference sequence). Written as DNA, the CDR3 is TGCAGTGCTAGAGATGACAGGGACAATCAGCCCCAGCATTTT. This codes for CSARDDRDNQPQHF.

This clonotype was counted a few times. The chain links TRBV29-1 to TRBJ2-7; D might be TRBD2 (5 bases). Looked up from germline, CDR1 is SQVTM and CDR2 is ANQGSEA. The length of the CDR3 is 15 residues. V lost 1 base and J 0 bases, leaving 13 bases between the germline ends. CDR3 protein: CSVEAEETVSYEQYF. For the CDR3, the DNA is TGCAGCGTTGAAGCGGAGGAAACAGTCTCCTACGAGCAGTACTTC.

This clonotype was counted at least ten times. The V gene is TRBV12-3 or TRBV12-4, the J gene TRBJ1-1; TRBD1 is a possible D gene (5 bases). The CDR3 runs to 13 residues. Trimming took 4 bases from V and 5 from J, leaving 11 bases between them. CDR3 residues: CASSSSGGTEAFF. In nucleotides, the CDR3 is TGTGCCAGCAGTTCATCCGGGGGAACTGAAGCTTTCTTT.

This clonotype has a count of ten or more. The chain recombines TRBV7-6 with TRBJ2-7, with TRBD1 identical over 9 bases. This CDR3 comprises 16 residues. Germline V gene lookup returns CDR1 SGHVS and CDR2 FNYEAQ. The junction had 10 bases not matched to a gene; V was cut back by 0 bases and J by 7 bases. The CDR3 region has the DNA TGTGCCAGCAGCTTAGCGCCCGGGACAGGGAGGGAGGAGCAGTACTTC. Its translation is CASSLAPGTGREEQYF. Drawing the rest from reference TRBV7-6 and TRBJ2-7, the complete variable domain is GAGVSQSPRYKVTKRGQDVALRCDPISGHVSLYWYRQALGQGPEFLTYFNYEAQQDKSGLPNDRFSAERPEGSISTLTIQRTEQRDSAMYRCASSLAPGTGREEQYFGPGTRLTVT.

The chain combines TRBV19 with TRBJ1-4, with 7 bases lining up with TRBD1. The germline gives CDR1 LNHDA, CDR2 SQIVND (reference sequence). The CDR3 is 14 amino acids. Germline trimming cut 6 bases from V and 6 bases from J; bases unmatched to any gene: 7. DNA for the CDR3: TGTGCCAGTAGGACCGGGACAGTCGATGAAAAACTGTTTTTT. Translating gives CASRTGTVDEKLFF.

This clonotype was picked up a small number of times. The chain links TRBV11-2 to TRBJ1-3; perhaps TRBD1 as D (5 bases). CDR3 size: 19 residues. The germline V gene encodes CDR1 SGHAT and CDR2 FQNNGV. Trimming cost V 5 bases and J 1 base, with 24 bases left between them. CDR3 nucleotides: TGTGCCAGCAGCCGTTCAGGGTGGGCGCGGGGTAGTTCTGGAAACACCATATATTTT. This gives the protein CASSRSGWARGSSGNTIYF.

The rearrangement uses TRBV6-6 and TRBJ2-7; tentatively, D is TRBD1 or TRBD2 (5 bases each). V lost 2 bases and J lost 4, with 15 bases in between. Germline CDR1 reads MNHNY; CDR2 reads SVGAGI (reference sequence). This CDR3 region has 15 residues. The CDR3 coding sequence is TGTGCCAGCAGTTACGTGCGGGTAGGGGCGTACGAGCAGTACTTC. Protein: CASSYVRVGAYEQYF.

V and J are TRBV29-1 and TRBJ2-3, with D unresolved. The CDR3 contains 13 residues. From germline, CDR1 is SQVTM and CDR2 ANQGSEA. Trimming pared 2 bases from V and 1 base from J, leaving 7 bases between. The CDR3 is CSVESQRTDTQYF. CDR3 sequence (DNA): TGCAGCGTTGAAAGCCAACGCACAGATACGCAGTATTTT.

At least ten counts were recorded for this clonotype. The chain is built from TRBV12-3 or TRBV12-4 and TRBJ2-3; D could derive from TRBD1 or TRBD2 (5 bases each). The V end lost 5 bases, the J end lost 8 bases, and 17 bases lay between the germline ends. The length of the CDR3 is 14 residues. In nucleotides, the CDR3 is TGTGCCAGCAGTCCGGGTGAGGGGTTGGGTACGCAGTATTTT. It specifies CASSPGEGLGTQYF.

This clonotype was seen at least ten times. The chain recombines TRBV3-1 with TRBJ1-3; D is uncertain. CDR3 length: 15 residues. Per the germline V gene, CDR1 is LGHDT and CDR2 is YNNKEL (reference sequence). V lost 0 bases and J lost 1, with 7 bases in between. The CDR3 spells CASSQDEGSGNTIYF. The DNA of the CDR3 is TGTGCCAGCAGCCAAGATGAAGGGTCTGGAAACACCATATATTTT.

This clonotype has more than one count but fewer than ten. J is TRBJ2-5 and V is TRBV27; the match to TRBD2 covers 8 bases. CDR3 length: 15 residues. CDR1 is MNHEY and CDR2 is SMNVEV in the germline V gene (reference sequence). V trimming: 8 bases; J trimming: 5 bases; junction bases outside the gene matches: 13. CDR3 sequence (DNA): TGTGCCAGCGGACCCGGGACCCCGGGAGGGGAGACCCAGTACTTC. Its translation: CASGPGTPGGETQYF.

In this sample, this clonotype turned up many times. Germline and junction disagree at one end, which may indicate a read error. The chain recombines TRBV7-2 with TRBJ2-5; no clear D gene. This CDR3 is built from 14 residues. Germline CDR1 reads SGHTA; CDR2 reads FQGNSA. The CDR3 coding sequence is TGTGCCAGCAGCTTCCCGGCAACGAGGATCCCCGGGCACTTC. The encoded protein is CASSFPATRIPGHF.

This clonotype has a count of ten or more. The V gene is TRBV28, the J gene TRBJ2-1; D is unresolved. CDR1 is MDHEN, CDR2 SYDVKM, per germline. Trimming shortened V by 3 bases and J by 4 bases, and 7 bases separated the two germline ends. The CDR3 length is 13 residues. CDR3 nucleotide sequence: TGTGCCAGCAGTTTGCCAGTTTACAATGAGCAGTTCTTC. Protein: CASSLPVYNEQFF.

This clonotype turned up a few times. This chain joins TRBV10-3 and TRBJ1-5, with D possibly being TRBD1 (5 bases). The CDR3 is 14 amino acids. The ends were cut back, 10 bases at V and 6 bases at J, with 19 bases in the middle. Germline CDR1 is ENHRY and CDR2 is SYGVKD. The CDR3 DNA reads as TGTGCCACCCGACCAAGGGGTGGGAGTCAGCCCCAGCATTTT. Amino acids: CATRPRGGSQPQHF.

The chain recombines TRBV20-1 with TRBJ2-2; possibly TRBD2 for D (6 bases). The germline V gene encodes CDR1 DFQATT and CDR2 SNEGSKA (reference sequence). V lost 4 bases and J lost 4, with 13 bases in between. The CDR3 spans 14 residues. CDR3 loop: CSATAGSVTGELFF. In nucleotides, the CDR3 is TGCAGTGCTACCGCCGGGAGTGTCACCGGGGAGCTGTTTTTT.